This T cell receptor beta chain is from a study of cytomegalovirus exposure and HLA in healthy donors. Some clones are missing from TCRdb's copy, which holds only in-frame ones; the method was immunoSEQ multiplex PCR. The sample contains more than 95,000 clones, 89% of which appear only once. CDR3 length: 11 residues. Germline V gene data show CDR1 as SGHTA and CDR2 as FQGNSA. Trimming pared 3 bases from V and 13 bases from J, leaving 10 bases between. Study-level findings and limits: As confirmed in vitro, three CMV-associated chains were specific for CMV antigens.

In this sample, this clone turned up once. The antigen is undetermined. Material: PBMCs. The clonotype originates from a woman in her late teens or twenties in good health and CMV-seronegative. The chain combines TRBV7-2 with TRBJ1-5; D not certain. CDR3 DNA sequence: TGTGCCAGCAGCTTCCGCGGACTTCAGCATTTT. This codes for CASSFRGLQHF.